Listed below are T cell receptor beta chains from one sample, sequenced in a study of T cells after yellow fever vaccination. MiXCR, run by TCRdb on the 5' RACE reads, gives a single entry per CDR3 protein. The table has fewer than 350,000 distinct CDR3 sequences, approximately 4.5% seen once. The sample consisted of PBMCs, taken 15 days after the yellow fever booster vaccination. The receptors here all came from a man aged 18 to 30 who received the YFV17D yellow fever vaccine. The CDR3 runs from the conserved cysteine through the conserved F or W.

CDR3: CASSQDRNPYNEQFF
J: TRBJ2-1
V: TRBV3-1
length: 15

CDR3: CSVSPEGHGGYTF
J: TRBJ1-2
V: TRBV20-1
length: 13

CDR3: CASATGALYEQYF
J: TRBJ2-7
V: TRBV5-1
length: 13

CDR3: CATSRGYNEQFF
J: TRBJ2-1
V: TRBV15
length: 12

CDR3: CASRERQDSPLHF
J: TRBJ1-6
V: TRBV12-3/TRBV12-4
length: 13

CDR3: CASSHRANEQFF
J: TRBJ2-1
V: TRBV6-2/TRBV6-3
length: 12

CDR3: CASSWRDNTEAFF
J: TRBJ1-1
V: TRBV5-1
length: 13

CDR3: CASSPLGEQFF
J: TRBJ2-1
V: TRBV7-9
length: 11

CDR3: CASKPPGSGNEQFF
J: TRBJ2-1
V: TRBV5-1
length: 14

CDR3: CASSFSRPNTEAFF
J: TRBJ1-1
V: TRBV7-9
length: 14

CDR3: CASRDSATNEKLFF
J: TRBJ1-4
V: TRBV18
length: 14

CDR3: CASSSGKLAATGELFF
J: TRBJ2-2
V: TRBV7-9
length: 16

CDR3: CASSWATRRETQYF
J: TRBJ2-5
V: TRBV7-2
length: 14

CDR3: CASSPDQGRQPQHF
J: TRBJ1-5
V: TRBV5-1
length: 14

CDR3: CSARTGNYGYTF
J: TRBJ1-2
V: TRBV20-1
length: 12

CDR3: CASTGDSYEQYF
J: TRBJ2-7
V: TRBV6-5
length: 12

CDR3: CASSRQGTEPPYNSPLHF
J: TRBJ1-6
V: TRBV27
length: 18

CDR3: CASSVEGRASGANVLTF
J: TRBJ2-6
V: TRBV9
length: 17

CDR3: CASSRGWGQETQYF
J: TRBJ2-5
V: TRBV4-2
length: 14

CDR3: CASSLVPGTGYGYTF
J: TRBJ1-2
V: TRBV5-1
length: 15

CDR3: CASSSIAGGPARELFF
J: TRBJ2-2
V: TRBV5-1
length: 16

CDR3: CAAQGGARKTSGANVLTF
J: TRBJ2-6
V: TRBV10-3
length: 18